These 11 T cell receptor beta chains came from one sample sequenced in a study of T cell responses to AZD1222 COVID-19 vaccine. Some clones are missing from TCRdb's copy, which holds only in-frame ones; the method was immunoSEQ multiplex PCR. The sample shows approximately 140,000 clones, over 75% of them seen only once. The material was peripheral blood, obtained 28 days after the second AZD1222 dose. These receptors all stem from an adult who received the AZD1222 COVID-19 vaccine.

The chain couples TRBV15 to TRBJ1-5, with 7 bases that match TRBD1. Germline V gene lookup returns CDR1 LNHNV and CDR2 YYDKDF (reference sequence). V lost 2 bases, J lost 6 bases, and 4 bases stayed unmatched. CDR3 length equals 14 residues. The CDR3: CATSRNTGAQPQHF. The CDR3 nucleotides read TGTGCCACCAGCAGAAATACAGGGGCTCAGCCCCAGCATTTT.

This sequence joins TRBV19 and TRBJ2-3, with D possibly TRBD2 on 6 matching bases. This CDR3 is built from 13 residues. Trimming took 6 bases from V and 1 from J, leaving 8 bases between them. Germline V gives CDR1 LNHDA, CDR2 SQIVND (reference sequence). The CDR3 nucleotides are TGTGCCAGTAGGGGGGAGGGCACAGATACGCAGTATTTT. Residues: CASRGEGTDTQYF.

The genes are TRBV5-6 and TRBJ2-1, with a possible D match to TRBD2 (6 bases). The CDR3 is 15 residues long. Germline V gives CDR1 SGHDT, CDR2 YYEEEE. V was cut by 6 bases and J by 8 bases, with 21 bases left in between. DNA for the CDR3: TGTGCCAGCACCCTGTCCCCTAGTTGGGGGGATGAGCAGTTCTTC. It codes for CASTLSPSWGDEQFF. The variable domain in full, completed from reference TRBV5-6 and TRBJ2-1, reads DAGVTQSPTHLIKTRGQQVTLRCSPKSGHDTVSWYQQALGQGPQFIFQYYEEEERQRGNFPDRFSGHQFPNYSSELNVNALLLGDSALYLCASTLSPSWGDEQFFGPGTRLTVL.

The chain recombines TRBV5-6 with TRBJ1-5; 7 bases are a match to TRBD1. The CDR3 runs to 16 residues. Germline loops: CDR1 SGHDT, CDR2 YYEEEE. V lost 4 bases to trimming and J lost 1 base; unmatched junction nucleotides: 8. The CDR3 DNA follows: TGTGCCAGCAGCCCCGGAGGGGGCCGGAGCAATCAGCCCCAGCATTTT. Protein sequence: CASSPGGGRSNQPQHF.

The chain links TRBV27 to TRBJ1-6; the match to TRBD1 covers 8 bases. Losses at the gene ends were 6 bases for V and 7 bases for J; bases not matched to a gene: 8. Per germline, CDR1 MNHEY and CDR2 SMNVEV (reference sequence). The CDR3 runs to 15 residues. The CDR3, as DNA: TGTGCCAGCAGCGCATCACAGGGGGGAAATTCACCCCTCCACTTT. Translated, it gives CASSASQGGNSPLHF.

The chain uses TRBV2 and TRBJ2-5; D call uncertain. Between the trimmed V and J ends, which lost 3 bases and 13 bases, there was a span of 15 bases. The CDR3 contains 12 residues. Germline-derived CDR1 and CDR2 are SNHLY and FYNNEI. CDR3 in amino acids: CASSEARVGPYF. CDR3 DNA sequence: TGTGCCAGCAGTGAGGCACGAGTTGGACCGTACTTC.

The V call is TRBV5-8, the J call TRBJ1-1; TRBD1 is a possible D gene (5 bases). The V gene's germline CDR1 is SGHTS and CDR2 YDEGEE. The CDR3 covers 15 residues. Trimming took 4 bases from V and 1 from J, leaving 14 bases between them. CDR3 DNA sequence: TGTGCCAGCAGCCCCACGGGGGGAGCGAACACTGAAGCTTTCTTT. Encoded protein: CASSPTGGANTEAFF.

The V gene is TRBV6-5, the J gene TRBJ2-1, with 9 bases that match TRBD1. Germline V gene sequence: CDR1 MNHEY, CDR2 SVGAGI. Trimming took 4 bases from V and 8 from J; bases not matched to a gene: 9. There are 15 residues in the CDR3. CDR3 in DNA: TGTGCCAGCAGTTCCCCGGGACAGGGTCTCGATGAGCAGTTCTTC. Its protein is CASSSPGQGLDEQFF.

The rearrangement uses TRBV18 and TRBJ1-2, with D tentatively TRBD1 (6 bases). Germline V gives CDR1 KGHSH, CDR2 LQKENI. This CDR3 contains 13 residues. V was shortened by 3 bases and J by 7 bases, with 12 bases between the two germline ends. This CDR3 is CASSPSGDGGYTF. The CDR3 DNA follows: TGTGCCAGCTCACCGTCAGGGGATGGTGGCTACACCTTC.

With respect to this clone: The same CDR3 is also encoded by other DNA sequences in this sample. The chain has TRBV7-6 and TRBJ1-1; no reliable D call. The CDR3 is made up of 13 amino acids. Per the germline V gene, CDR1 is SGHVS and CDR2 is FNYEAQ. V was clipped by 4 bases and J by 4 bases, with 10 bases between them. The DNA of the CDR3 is TGTGCCAGCAGCTCCAGAGACGGCACTGAAGCTTTCTTT. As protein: CASSSRDGTEAFF.

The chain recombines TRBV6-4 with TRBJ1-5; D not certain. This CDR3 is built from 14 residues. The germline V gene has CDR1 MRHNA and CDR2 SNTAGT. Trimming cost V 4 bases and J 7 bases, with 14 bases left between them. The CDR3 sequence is CASSAFGVGQPQHF. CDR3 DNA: TGTGCCAGCAGTGCGTTCGGGGTCGGGCAGCCCCAGCATTTT.